This T cell receptor beta chain was captured in a study of CD8 T cells in Susac syndrome (dated by TCRdb to between 2018 and 2021). Concerning the study at large: Among the sequenced Susac syndrome patients, about six had clinically active disease and about eight were in clinical remission. At blood withdrawal, Susac syndrome patients were therapy-naive, treated with corticosteroids (with IVIg additionally given to some), or treated with IVIg alone. Repertoire sequencing was used to test whether CD8+ T cell activation and differentiation in Susac syndrome was antigen driven.

A note on this clonotype: Which antigen it targets is not known. No base-level quality is on record; no much larger clone is a single base apart.

What the research found in general, with its limitations: The CD4+ T cell repertoire of patients with Susac syndrome showed no detectable clonal expansion. The TCR sequencing and HLA analysis was acknowledged to have included a relatively small number of individuals.

The germline V gene (reference sequence) specifies DFQATT as CDR1 and SNEGSKA as CDR2. V is cut back by 6 bases and J by 5 bases, with 9 bases in the junction unmatched. Its CDR3 holds 14 amino acids, cysteine through phenylalanine. The sequence is cut down to CDR3 DNA, 42 bases in frame from base 1. Peripheral blood CD8+ and CD4+ T cells from healthy donors, Susac syndrome patients and multiple sclerosis patients were profiled using high-throughput TCR beta sequencing. Recently defined diagnostic criteria for definite or probable disease were met by the Susac syndrome patients. Bulk CD8+ and CD4+ T cells were purified by magnetic negative isolation, while CD8+ TEMRA cells were enriched using FACS. Blood was drawn into EDTA tubes, processed within 24 hours, and PBMCs were isolated by density gradient centrifugation. PBMCs destined for TCR sequencing were cryopreserved in liquid nitrogen and later thawed in a 37 °C water bath. The sorted or isolated CD4+, CD8+ and CD8+ TEMRA cells reached a purity of at least 90%.

RNA was extracted using the RNeasy kit, and roughly 0.45 to 1 ug of the RNA was reverse transcribed with random hexamers. The immunoSEQ multiplex PCR assay, which covers 54 Vbeta and 13 Jbeta segments, was used to amplify TCR beta CDR3 regions. PCR amplification bias was corrected using a synthetic template baseline for primer optimization and computational correction. On the authors' methods: Reads were annotated to V, D and J genes according to IMGT and were analyzed with immunoSEQ Analyzer, with only productive sequences retained. To calculate clonality, Shannon entropy was normalized by log2 of the number of productive unique sequences and then subtracted from one. For each patient and control, public and private clones were evaluated among the 100 most prevalent clones. A clone was defined as Susac-specific if it was absent from the healthy and MS cohorts, from roughly 990 published viral clones and from other ImmuneACCESS disease sequences. TCRdb passed the public sequencing reads through fastp at Q25 and MiXCR, retaining productive beta sequences. Rows with one shared CDR3 protein collapse into an entry with the most common genes and DNA. These V and J calls derive from TCRdb rather than the authors' analysis. This sample has some 150,000 distinct CDR3 sequences in its table, and approximately 94% of those were observed once. About 0.08% of the sample is taken by the ten largest.

This TCR was recovered from a human donor with Susac syndrome. Input material: CD4+ T cells from PBMCs. The chain links TRBV20-1 with TRBJ2-1, with TRBD2 identical over 8 junction bases. CDR3 loop: CSARWLAGHNEQFF. The sequenced DNA: TGCAGTGCCCGATGGCTAGCGGGTCACAATGAGCAGTTCTTC.